This TCR beta chain came from a study of T-cell reconstitution after alpha-beta-depleted transplantation in children. Whole-study findings and limits: Several hundred expanded graft clones reportedly gave rise to the alpha-beta T cells present about two months after transplant.

Unique molecular identifiers were incorporated when the TCRbeta library was constructed. TCRdb passed the PCR reads through MiXCR, listing each CDR3 protein once. Of about 200,000 distinct CDR3 sequences listed, 6.3% were seen once; the top ten hold 4.5%. CDR1 and CDR2 from the germline V gene are MDHEN and SYDVKM. This CDR3 region has 12 residues. Trimming stripped 1 base from V and 6 bases from J, with 3 bases between. This clonotype was recorded many times. As yet, its antigen is unknown. Material: PBMCs, obtained before TCRalphabeta/CD19-depleted stem cell transplant. The genes are TRBV28 and TRBJ2-2; D is unresolved. The TCR originated in a girl under three years old with combined immunodeficiency, due to receive a stem cell transplant. DNA of the CDR3: TGTGCCAGCAGTTTATCGGCCGGGGAGCTGTTTTTT. This sequence encodes CASSLSAGELFF.